This TCR beta chain was identified during a study of T cell repertoires in cytomegalovirus infection. Overall study context: Signatures in public TCR beta sequences pointed to both CMV infection and matching HLA type.

CDR3 length equals 12 residues. Trimming removed 6 bases from V and 4 bases from J, with 9 bases in between. Study findings and constraints: Clonotypes of TCR beta that were HLA-C-restricted and CMV-specific dominated the ex vivo response. Accumulated public TCR beta family frequency recognized individuals carrying CMV together with the relevant HLA.

One entry per CDR3 protein results from TCRdb running MiXCR on the reads. The sample lists approximately 500,000 distinct CDR3 sequences, 16% occurring once. With regard to this clonotype: Its antigen remains unidentified.

Sequenced sample: CD8+ T cells from PBMCs. The rearrangement links TRBV12-3 or TRBV12-4 to TRBJ1-2; D possibly corresponds to TRBD1 (5 bases). This TCR was sampled from a human donor in good health (CMV status not recorded). Some clones in this sample may be carry-over from other donors' samples. CDR3 region: CASRRDFYGYTF. In DNA form, the CDR3 reads TGTGCCAGCAGAAGGGACTTCTATGGCTACACCTTC.